Listed below are T cell receptor beta chains from one sample, sequenced in a study of shared T cell receptors in the human thymus. The repertoire was sequenced with immunoSEQ multiplex PCR; TCRdb's copy has only in-frame clones and lacks some. The sample has more than 550,000 clones, more than 70% seen once. The same sample was also used in a study of human thymus T cells.

Sequenced input: thymocytes. The receptor source for this set is a boy under two years old with a congenital heart defect. Both conserved end residues are part of each CDR3. Each record gives: J gene, D gene, V gene, clone size, CDR3 protein, CDR3 DNA. D genes are given only for firm matches. Expanded clones are given a class, and other clones once, few, many or no size at all.

TRBJ1-1,TRBD1,TRBV4-1,NA,CASSHVGQGAAEAFF,TGCGCCAGCAGCCATGTAGGACAGGGGGCCGCTGAAGCTTTCTTT
TRBJ2-7,TRBD1,TRBV27,once,CASTRSPGQGYEQYF,TGTGCCAGCACCCGTTCACCAGGACAGGGGTACGAGCAGTACTTC
TRBJ2-7,TRBD2,TRBV27,NA,CASSLWNWGGEVEQYF,TGTGCCAGCAGTTTATGGAACTGGGGAGGGGAAGTCGAGCAGTACTTC
TRBJ2-4,TRBD1,TRBV4-1,NA,CASQPDRDRKNIQYF,TGCGCCAGTCAACCAGACCGGGACAGAAAAAACATTCAGTACTTC
TRBJ2-2,NA,TRBV7-9,NA,CASSPPMPRGKGGELFF,TGTGCCAGCAGTCCTCCCATGCCCAGAGGGAAAGGCGGGGAGCTGTTTTTT
TRBJ2-2,NA,TRBV7-9,NA,CASSPLDTGELFF,TGTGCCAGCAGCCCCCTAGATACCGGGGAGCTGTTTTTT
TRBJ1-6,NA,TRBV15,NA,CATSRGGYNSPLHF,TGTGCCACCAGCAGGGGGGGGTATAATTCCCCCCTCCACTTT
TRBJ1-1,NA,TRBV27,once,CASRPGTEYPTEAFF,TGTGCCAGCAGACCAGGAACAGAGTACCCGACTGAAGCTTTCTTT
TRBJ2-6,NA,TRBV5-6,once,CASSSSGTWCSGANVLTF,TGTGCCAGCAGCTCATCCGGGACATGGTGCTCTGGGGCCAACGTCCTGACTTTC
TRBJ2-7,NA,TRBV5-1,NA,CASSGTPQDEQYF,TGCGCCAGCAGCGGAACCCCACAGGACGAGCAGTACTTC
TRBJ2-3,TRBD2,TRBV5-1,NA,CASSERLAGGDTQYF,TGCGCCAGCAGCGAACGACTAGCGGGGGGAGATACGCAGTATTTT
TRBJ1-1,NA,TRBV7-8,NA,CASSLRGYTEAFF,TGTGCCAGCAGCTTAAGGGGATACACTGAAGCTTTCTTT
TRBJ2-1,NA,TRBV2,few,CASVKNGRGVFNEQFF,TGTGCCAGCGTTAAGAACGGCAGGGGTGTTTTCAATGAGCAGTTCTTC
TRBJ2-2,NA,TRBV27,NA,CASSLSSLGTGELFF,TGTGCCAGCAGTTTGAGTAGCCTCGGCACCGGGGAGCTGTTTTTT
TRBJ2-1,TRBD1,TRBV27,NA,CASRAGGCEQFF,TGTGCCAGCAGGGCAGGGGGTTGTGAGCAGTTCTTC
TRBJ1-2,TRBD1,TRBV6-1,NA,CASSDSGRGRGRSYGYTF,TGTGCCAGCAGTGATAGTGGCAGGGGGCGCGGGCGTAGCTATGGCTACACCTTC
TRBJ2-3,TRBD2,TRBV27,NA,CASTLRASGSYASTDTQYF,TGTGCCAGCACCCTTAGGGCTAGCGGGAGTTATGCTAGCACAGATACGCAGTATTTT
TRBJ2-1,TRBD2,TRBV18,NA,CASTQLAGGGNEQFF,TGTGCCAGCACCCAACTAGCGGGGGGTGGCAATGAGCAGTTCTTC
TRBJ2-1,TRBD1,TRBV6-1,NA,CASSTQGARNEQFF,TGTGCCAGCAGTACACAGGGGGCTCGGAATGAGCAGTTCTTC
TRBJ2-3,NA,TRBV29-1,NA,CSVEVTSTDTQYF,TGCAGCGTTGAGGTCACTAGCACAGATACGCAGTATTTT
TRBJ1-1,NA,TRBV5-8,NA,CASSLSQWLNTEAFF,TGTGCCAGCAGCTTGTCGCAGTGGCTGAACACTGAAGCTTTCTTT
TRBJ2-7,NA,TRBV10-3,NA,CAISEALYEQYF,TGTGCCATCAGTGAGGCCCTATACGAGCAGTACTTC
TRBJ1-4,NA,TRBV6-1,NA,CASSVGGDLGEKLFF,TGTGCCAGCAGTGTGGGGGGGGACCTGGGTGAAAAACTGTTTTTT
TRBJ1-1,TRBD1,TRBV11-2,NA,CASSLDGGQGGNTEAFF,TGTGCCAGCAGCTTAGATGGGGGACAGGGAGGGAACACTGAAGCTTTCTTT
TRBJ2-3,TRBD2,TRBV5-6,NA,CASSWVSGSEADTQYF,TGTGCCAGCAGCTGGGTTAGCGGGAGTGAGGCAGATACGCAGTATTTT
TRBJ2-3,NA,TRBV7-6,NA,CASSFLEGSTDTQYF,TGTGCCAGCAGCTTTTTGGAGGGAAGCACAGATACGCAGTATTTT
TRBJ1-1,TRBD1,TRBV12-5,few,CASGLVEGDRENTEAFF,TGTGCTAGTGGTTTGGTTGAGGGGGACAGGGAGAACACTGAAGCTTTCTTT
TRBJ2-7,TRBD1,TRBV5-1,NA,CASSLGTGGVEEQYF,TGCGCCAGCAGCCTGGGGACAGGGGGCGTCGAGGAGCAGTACTTC
TRBJ2-1,NA,TRBV4-3,NA,CASSSDREQFF,TGCGCCAGCAGTTCGGACAGAGAGCAGTTCTTC